This TCR beta chain was identified during a study of blood T cell repertoires in COVID-19. This CDR3 is built from 18 residues. The germline V gene encodes CDR1 LNHDA and CDR2 SQIVND (reference sequence). V shed 7 bases and J shed 2 bases, with 26 bases lying between them. This table comes from immunoSEQ multiplex PCR, and its TCRdb copy is limited to in-frame clones, with some not included. The sample lists 90,000 to 120,000 clones, around 83% occurring once. Sequencing was carried out using peripheral blood. This receptor was obtained from a man between 70 and 80 years old with acute or convalescent COVID-19. This chain uses TRBV19 with TRBJ1-2; a weak D match, TRBD1 (5 bases). For the CDR3, the DNA is TGTGCCAGTACCACCGAACCCACCCGCAGGGCTAGAAACTATGGCTACACCTTC. Residues: CASTTEPTRRARNYGYTF. Variable domain in full (rest from reference TRBV19 and TRBJ1-2): DGGITQSPKYLFRKEGQNVTLSCEQNLNHDAMYWYRQDPGQGLRLIYYSQIVNDFQKGDIAEGYSVSREKKESFPLTVTSAQKNPTAFYLCASTTEPTRRARNYGYTFGSGTRLTVV.